The 24 T cell receptor beta chains below come from one sample, sequenced in a study of Ad26.COV2.S vaccination and SARS-CoV-2 variants. The treatment here: about 20 received Ad26.COV2.S at low or high dose, single or two shots; roughly five received placebo; per-sample allocation not given. Repertoires come from day 63 after the first vaccine or placebo injection. The data were produced by immunoSEQ multiplex PCR, yet TCRdb's version contains in-frame clones alone and is incomplete. Counted here are about 500,000 clones, roughly nine tenths occurring once; the ten biggest clones make up more than 1.5%. This sample comprised peripheral blood, obtained in a trial of Ad26.COV2.S vaccine versus placebo. The source is a person between 18 and 65 years old who received the Ad26.COV2.S COVID-19 vaccine or a placebo.

The V and J genes are TRBV9 and TRBJ2-2; 8 nucleotides align to TRBD1. CDR1 and CDR2 from the germline V gene are SGDLS and YYNGEE. Losses at the gene ends were 3 bases for V and 5 bases for J; bases not matched to a gene: 0. The CDR3 consists of 13 residues. The CDR3 DNA follows: TGTGCCAGCAGCGGACAGGGGACCGGGGAGCTGTTTTTT. Translated: CASSGQGTGELFF.

The V gene is TRBV5-5, the J gene TRBJ2-5; 9 positions agree with TRBD2. The CDR3 has 15 amino acids. Looked up from germline, CDR1 is SGHKS and CDR2 is YYEKEE (reference sequence). The V segment lost 6 bases and the J segment 1 base; nucleotides outside the gene matches: 7. The DNA of the CDR3 is TGTGCCAGCACGACTAGCGGCAACATCCAAGAGACCCAGTACTTC. This sequence encodes CASTTSGNIQETQYF.

This chain links TRBV2 with TRBJ1-4, with D perhaps matching TRBD1 (6 bases). The CDR3 covers 19 residues. Trimming shortened V by 2 bases and J by 0 bases, and 19 bases separated the two germline ends. Germline V gives CDR1 SNHLY, CDR2 FYNNEI. The CDR3 protein is CASSEPQGIWGPTNEKLFF. The CDR3 DNA is TGTGCCAGCAGTGAACCACAAGGGATTTGGGGGCCAACTAATGAAAAACTGTTTTTT.

This rearrangement joins TRBV28 to TRBJ1-1, with D possibly TRBD1 on 6 matching bases. CDR3 size: 13 residues. Trimming left V 5 bases short and J 4 bases short, with 11 bases between. The germline V gene encodes CDR1 MDHEN and CDR2 SYDVKM. The CDR3 DNA reads as TGTGCCAGCAGTACGAGGGGGGGCACTGAAGCTTTCTTT. It yields the protein CASSTRGGTEAFF.

This chain uses TRBV3-1 (or the pseudogene TRBV3-2) with TRBJ2-3, with 13 bases lining up with TRBD2. With V trimmed by 4 bases and J by 5 bases, 12 bases remained unmatched. The CDR3 extends over 18 amino acids. Germline V CDR1 and CDR2: LGHDT, YNNKEL (reference sequence). CDR3 nucleotide sequence: TGTGCCAGCAGCCGGGTCCCACTAGCGGGGGGGCTGGGAGATACGCAGTATTTT. It encodes CASSRVPLAGGLGDTQYF.

The rearrangement links TRBV6-1 to TRBJ1-4; D is uncertain. The CDR3 has 16 residues. Deletions cut 3 bases from V and 0 bases from J, with 11 bases between. The germline V gene encodes CDR1 MNHNS and CDR2 SASEGT. DNA of the CDR3: TGTGCCAGCAGTGAGTTCAAGGGTGCAACTAATGAAAAACTGTTTTTT. Translated, it gives CASSEFKGATNEKLFF.

This rearrangement joins TRBV28 to TRBJ1-6; TRBD1 is a possible D gene (6 bases). The CDR3 covers 14 residues. Trimming pared 8 bases from V and 6 bases from J, leaving 14 bases between. CDR1 and CDR2 from the germline V gene are MDHEN and SYDVKM. For the CDR3, the DNA is TGTGCCAGCCTTGGGGGGCAAGTTAATTCACCCCTCCACTTT. Its translation is CASLGGQVNSPLHF.

The gene calls are TRBV11-2 and TRBJ2-1; D unclear. The CDR3 runs to 14 residues. Trimming stripped 4 bases from V and 6 bases from J, with 13 bases between. Germline V lookup: CDR1 SGHAT, CDR2 FQNNGV. The CDR3 protein is CASSSPGPSNEQFF. In nucleotides, the CDR3 is TGTGCCAGCAGCTCACCCGGACCCTCCAATGAGCAGTTCTTC.

This clone was counted once. V gene TRBV4-2 combines with J gene TRBJ2-5; 15 bases agree with TRBD2. V gave up 3 bases and J gave up 2 bases; unmatched junction bases: 1. The CDR3 runs 16 residues. Per germline, CDR1 LGHNA and CDR2 YNFKEQ. In DNA, the CDR3 is TGTGCCAGCAGCCACGGGACTAGCGGGGGGCAAGAGACCCAGTACTTC. Protein: CASSHGTSGGQETQYF.

The gene calls are TRBV19 and TRBJ1-2; weak D call: TRBD1 (5 bases). Trimming removed 3 bases from V and 8 bases from J, with 19 bases in between. The CDR3 has 15 residues. CDR1 and CDR2 (germline): LNHDA, SQIVND (reference sequence). This CDR3 is CASSMRPGGPGGYTF. The DNA for the CDR3 is TGTGCCAGTAGTATGCGCCCGGGGGGACCGGGGGGCTACACCTTC.

CDR3 nucleotide sequence: TGTGCCAGCAGCTTGGCCAATACGCGGGGGCAGTTCTTC. Its translation: CASSLANTRGQFF. The chain links TRBV5-6 to TRBJ2-1; a weak D match, TRBD2 (6 bases). The ends were cut back, 0 bases at V and 12 bases at J, with 13 bases in the middle. Germline CDR1 reads SGHDT; CDR2 reads YYEEEE. This CDR3 has 13 amino acids. Drawing the rest from reference TRBV5-6 and TRBJ2-1, the complete variable domain is DAGVTQSPTHLIKTRGQQVTLRCSPKSGHDTVSWYQQALGQGPQFIFQYYEEEERQRGNFPDRFSGHQFPNYSSELNVNALLLGDSALYLCASSLANTRGQFFGPGTRLTVL.

Concerning this clone: The junction differs from germline at one of its ends, possibly a read error. The sample contains more than one DNA sequence encoding this CDR3. The chain recombines TRBV5-5 with TRBJ1-4; D possibly corresponds to TRBD1 (5 bases). CDR3 size: 15 residues. Germline V gene sequence: CDR1 SGHKS, CDR2 YYEKEE (reference sequence). This CDR3 reads CASSLSGWGDEKLFF. CDR3 sequence (DNA): TGTGCTAGCAGCTTGTCAGGGTGGGGTGATGAAAAACTGTTTTTT.

The rearrangement joins TRBV5-4 to TRBJ1-2, with 8 bases identical to TRBD1. The CDR3 is 13 residues long. Germline lookup yields CDR1 SGHNT and CDR2 YYREEE (reference sequence). J lost 3 bases, V lost 4 bases, and 2 bases had no gene match. The CDR3 DNA is TGTGCCAGCAGCCCGGGACAGGACTATGGCTACACCTTC. The encoded protein is CASSPGQDYGYTF.

This clone was picked up a small number of times. The chain combines TRBV3-1 (or the pseudogene TRBV3-2) with TRBJ2-5; tentatively, D is TRBD2 (6 bases). The CDR3 sequence is 13 residues long. Germline loops: CDR1 LGHDT, CDR2 YNNKEL (reference sequence). V shed 2 bases and J shed 4 bases, with 8 bases lying between them. CDR3 sequence reads: CASSQSGLETQYF. The CDR3 coding sequence is TGTGCCAGCAGCCAATCGGGACTAGAGACCCAGTACTTC.

The rearrangement joins TRBV5-4 to TRBJ2-2; TRBD2 matches 10 bases. V shed 3 bases and J 2 bases; nucleotides not matched to a gene: 7. Germline V gives CDR1 SGHNT, CDR2 YYREEE (reference sequence). CDR3 size: 17 residues. CDR3 sequence (DNA): TGTGCCAGCAGCTATCCCGGACTAGCGGATAACACCGGGGAGCTGTTTTTT. The encoded protein is CASSYPGLADNTGELFF.

This chain connects TRBV5-5 to TRBJ1-4, with a weak D call TRBD1 (6 bases). Trimming left V 4 bases short and J 5 bases short, with 15 bases between. CDR1 SGHKS and CDR2 YYEKEE come from the germline V gene (reference sequence). This CDR3 comprises 15 residues. CDR3 sequence: CASSPNTGRNEKLFF. The CDR3 DNA reads as TGTGCCAGCAGCCCTAATACAGGGCGGAATGAAAAACTGTTTTTT.

V usage is TRBV3-1 (or the pseudogene TRBV3-2) and J usage is TRBJ2-7, with 7 bases lining up with TRBD1. The junction had 3 bases not matched to a gene; V was cut back by 1 base and J by 3 bases. This CDR3 spans 14 amino acids. Germline V gene sequence: CDR1 LGHDT, CDR2 YNNKEL (reference sequence). The chain's CDR3 is CASSQATGRYEQYF. In nucleotides, the CDR3 is TGTGCCAGCAGCCAAGCGACAGGGCGCTACGAGCAGTACTTC.

V is TRBV7-9 and J is TRBJ1-4; a possible D gene is TRBD1 (6 bases). The CDR3 has 14 residues. V lost 6 bases to trimming and J lost 10 bases, with 18 bases between them. The germline gives CDR1 SEHNR, CDR2 FQNEAQ (reference sequence). The CDR3 spells CASSQWDKMGKLFF. DNA for the CDR3: TGTGCCAGCAGTCAATGGGACAAGATGGGAAAACTGTTTTTT.

As DNA, the CDR3 is TGCGCCAGCAGCCAAGATAGGTCGCAGGGGCGTTATGGCTACACCTTC. Translation: CASSQDRSQGRYGYTF. The V and J genes are TRBV4-3 and TRBJ1-2, with D tentatively TRBD1 (6 bases). This CDR3 is built from 16 residues. The germline CDR1 and CDR2 sequences are LGHNA and YSLEER. Trimming took off 0 bases at V and 5 bases at J, with 16 bases between the two ends.

The J gene is TRBJ1-4, the V gene TRBV6-1, with a tentative D call TRBD1 (5 bases). Germline CDR1 reads MNHNS; CDR2 reads SASEGT. V lost 3 bases and J lost 0, with 8 bases in between. There are 15 residues in the CDR3. In DNA form, the CDR3 reads TGTGCCAGCAGTGATCCGACAGCAACTAATGAAAAACTGTTTTTT. This codes for CASSDPTATNEKLFF.

The chain joins TRBV19 to TRBJ1-5; D is possibly TRBD1 (5 bases). Germline V lookup: CDR1 LNHDA, CDR2 SQIVND (reference sequence). Trimming took off 2 bases at V and 6 bases at J, with 11 bases between the two ends. This CDR3 region has 14 residues. DNA for the CDR3: TGTGCCAGTAGTATACAGGTGGGGGGTCAGCCCCAGCATTTT. This translates into CASSIQVGGQPQHF.

V usage is TRBV18 and J usage is TRBJ1-1; D gene uncertain. Trimming removed 2 bases at V and 0 bases at J, with 13 bases between. Germline V CDR1 and CDR2: KGHSH, LQKENI. The CDR3 is made up of 16 amino acids. CDR3 sequence (DNA): TGTGCCAGCTCACCAACACCGAACGGGATGAACACTGAAGCTTTCTTT. It specifies CASSPTPNGMNTEAFF.

The chain is built from TRBV18 and TRBJ1-2; D ambiguous. The germline CDR1 and CDR2 sequences are KGHSH and LQKENI. The CDR3 covers 15 residues. Trimming cost V 3 bases and J 8 bases, with 19 bases left between them. CDR3 amino acids: CASSPSRTDLMGYTF. CDR3 in DNA: TGTGCCAGCTCACCTTCTCGGACGGATCTAATGGGCTACACCTTC.

The rearrangement links TRBV12-3 or TRBV12-4 to TRBJ2-1; TRBD1 agrees at 8 bases. The V gene end was trimmed by 7 bases and the J gene end by 7 bases; junction bases not matched to a gene: 3. The CDR3 has 12 amino acids. The CDR3 spells CASTRTGNEQFF. CDR3 in DNA: TGTGCCAGCACCCGGACAGGGAATGAGCAGTTCTTC.